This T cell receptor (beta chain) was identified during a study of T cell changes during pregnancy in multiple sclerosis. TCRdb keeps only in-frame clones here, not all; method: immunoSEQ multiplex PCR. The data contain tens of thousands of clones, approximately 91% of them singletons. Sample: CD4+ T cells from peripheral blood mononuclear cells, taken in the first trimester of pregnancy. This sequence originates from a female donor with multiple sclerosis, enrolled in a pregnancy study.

The CDR3 reads CASSFQTSGSSEQYF. CDR3 nucleotide sequence: TGTGCCAGCAGTTTCCAGACTAGCGGGAGCTCCGAGCAGTACTTC. The rearrangement uses TRBV27 and TRBJ2-7, with 12 bases aligning to TRBD2. This CDR3 has 15 residues. Per germline, CDR1 MNHEY and CDR2 SMNVEV (reference sequence). After removal of 3 bases from V and 6 bases from J, the junction contained 6 bases not matched to a gene.